Below, one T cell receptor beta chain is given with its context. Its target is unknown. A multiplex PCR was run with 60 Vbeta primers and 13 Jbeta primers. The protocol was immunoSEQ multiplex PCR, while the TCRdb copy is restricted to in-frame clones and leaves out a portion. The sample yields 150,000 to 200,000 clones, about 70% seen once. The sample belongs to a study of cytomegalovirus exposure and HLA in healthy donors. Whole-study results and caveats: The study put 150 or so TCR beta chains on its list as cytomegalovirus-associated.

Trimming took 9 bases from V and 4 from J, leaving 13 bases between them. Germline assignment: CDR1 LNHDA and CDR2 SQIVND (reference sequence). The CDR3 is made up of 13 amino acids. The rearrangement uses TRBV19 and TRBJ2-1; weak D call: TRBD1 (7 bases). The material sequenced was PBMCs. The sequence was obtained from a man aged 25-45 years in good health and CMV-seropositive. This chain's CDR3 is CASTQGTYNEQFF. CDR3 coding DNA: TGTGCCAGCACACAGGGGACTTACAATGAGCAGTTCTTC. Full variable domain (missing parts from reference TRBV19 and TRBJ2-1): DGGITQSPKYLFRKEGQNVTLSCEQNLNHDAMYWYRQDPGQGLRLIYYSQIVNDFQKGDIAEGYSVSREKKESFPLTVTSAQKNPTAFYLCASTQGTYNEQFFGPGTRLTVL.